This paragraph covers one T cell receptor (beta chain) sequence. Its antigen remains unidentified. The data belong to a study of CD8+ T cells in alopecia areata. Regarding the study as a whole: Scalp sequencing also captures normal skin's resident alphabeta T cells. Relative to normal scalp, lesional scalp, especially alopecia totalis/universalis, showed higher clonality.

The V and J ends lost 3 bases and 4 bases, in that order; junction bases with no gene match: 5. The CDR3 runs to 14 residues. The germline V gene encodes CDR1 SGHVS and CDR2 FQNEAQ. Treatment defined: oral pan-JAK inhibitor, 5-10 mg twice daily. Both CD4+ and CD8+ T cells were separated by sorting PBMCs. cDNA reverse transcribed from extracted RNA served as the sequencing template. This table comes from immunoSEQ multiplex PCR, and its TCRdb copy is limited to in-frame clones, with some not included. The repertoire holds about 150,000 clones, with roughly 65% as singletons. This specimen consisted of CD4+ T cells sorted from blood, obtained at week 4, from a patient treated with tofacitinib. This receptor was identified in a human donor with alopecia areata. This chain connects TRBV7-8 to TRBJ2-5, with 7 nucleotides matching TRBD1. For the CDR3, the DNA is TGTGCCAGCAGCTTTGACAGGGTAGGAGAGACCCAGTACTTC. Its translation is CASSFDRVGETQYF.